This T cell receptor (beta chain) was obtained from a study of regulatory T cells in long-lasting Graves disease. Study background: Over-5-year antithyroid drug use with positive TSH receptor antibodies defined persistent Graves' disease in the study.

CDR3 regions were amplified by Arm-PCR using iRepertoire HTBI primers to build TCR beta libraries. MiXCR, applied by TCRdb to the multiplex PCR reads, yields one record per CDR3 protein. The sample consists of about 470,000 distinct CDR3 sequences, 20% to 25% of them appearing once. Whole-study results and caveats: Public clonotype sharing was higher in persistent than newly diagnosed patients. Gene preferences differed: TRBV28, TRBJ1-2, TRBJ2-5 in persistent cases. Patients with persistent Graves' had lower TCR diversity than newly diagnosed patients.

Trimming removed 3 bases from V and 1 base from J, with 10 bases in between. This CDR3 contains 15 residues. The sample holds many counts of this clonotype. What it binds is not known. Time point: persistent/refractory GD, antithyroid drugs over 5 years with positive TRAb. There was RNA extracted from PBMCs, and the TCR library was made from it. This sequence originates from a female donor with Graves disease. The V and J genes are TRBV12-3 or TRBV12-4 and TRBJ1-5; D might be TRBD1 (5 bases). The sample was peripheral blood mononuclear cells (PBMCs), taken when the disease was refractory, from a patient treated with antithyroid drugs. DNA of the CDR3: TGTGCCAGCAGTTTGCGTAGGGACAGCAATCAGCCCCAGCATTTT. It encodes CASSLRRDSNQPQHF.